This entry lists 5 T cell receptor beta chains sequenced from one sample in a study of T cells in Graves' hyperthyroidism and ophthalmopathy. Regions amplified from RNA transcripts were the TCR beta CDR3 regions. The primer set for the first-round RT-PCR of the TCR CDR3 was HTBI. Using its own MiXCR run on the multiplex PCR reads, TCRdb lists one record per CDR3 protein. The sample records approximately 600,000 distinct CDR3 sequences, 14% being singletons. Sequencing used blood. The receptor set was obtained from a woman under 30 with Graves' ophthalmopathy.

This clonotype has a handful of counts. V gene TRBV11-2 combines with J gene TRBJ2-2; maybe TRBD2 (5 bases). With 2 bases removed from V and 1 base from J, the gap between germline ends came to 11 bases. Germline V CDR1 and CDR2: SGHAT, FQNNGV. The CDR3 runs 16 residues. DNA of the CDR3: TGTGCCAGCAGCTTATGGAGCCGGGGGAACACCGGGGAGCTGTTTTTT. Translated: CASSLWSRGNTGELFF.

This clonotype was recorded at least ten times. The chain carries TRBV3-1 and TRBJ2-5, with TRBD2 matching 14 bases. The germline CDR1 and CDR2 sequences are LGHDT and YNNKEL (reference sequence). V shed 10 bases, J shed 4 bases, and the junction held 5 bases outside the gene matches. The CDR3 runs 14 residues. This CDR3 is CATGLAGGGETQYF. The CDR3 nucleotides are TGTGCCACAGGACTAGCGGGAGGTGGAGAGACCCAGTACTTC.

This clonotype was seen repeatedly, ten times or more. The chain recombines TRBV19 with TRBJ1-5; D is ambiguous. The CDR3 contains 13 residues. CDR1 and CDR2 (germline): LNHDA, SQIVND (reference sequence). Trimming took 6 bases from V and 3 from J, leaving 9 bases between them. CDR3 in amino acids: CASRGRNNQPQHF. The CDR3 region has the DNA TGTGCCAGTAGAGGAAGGAACAATCAGCCCCAGCATTTT.

In this sample, this clonotype turned up many times. The chain combines TRBV2 with TRBJ2-5; no firm D call. Germline CDR1 SNHLY, CDR2 FYNNEI. Deletions cut 7 bases from V and 4 bases from J, with 10 bases between. The CDR3 runs 12 residues. CDR3 amino acids: CASNQYGETQYF. In nucleotides, the CDR3 is TGTGCCAGCAACCAATATGGAGAGACCCAGTACTTC. Based on the CDR3 plus reference TRBV2 and TRBJ2-5, the full variable domain is EPEVTQTPSHQVTQMGQEVILRCVPISNHLYFYWYRQILGQKVEFLVSFYNNEISEKSEIFDDQFSVERPDGSNFTLKIRSTKLEDSAMYFCASNQYGETQYFGPGTRLLVL.

This clonotype was counted ten times or more. The CDR3 sequence is CASSATGLWGKTQYF. CDR3 DNA sequence: TGTGCCAGCAGCGCGACGGGACTGTGGGGGAAGACCCAGTACTTC. The chain joins TRBV9 to TRBJ2-5; weak D call: TRBD2 (6 bases). This CDR3 has 15 residues. Trimming pared 3 bases from V and 6 bases from J, leaving 18 bases between. Per the germline V gene, CDR1 is SGDLS and CDR2 is YYNGEE.